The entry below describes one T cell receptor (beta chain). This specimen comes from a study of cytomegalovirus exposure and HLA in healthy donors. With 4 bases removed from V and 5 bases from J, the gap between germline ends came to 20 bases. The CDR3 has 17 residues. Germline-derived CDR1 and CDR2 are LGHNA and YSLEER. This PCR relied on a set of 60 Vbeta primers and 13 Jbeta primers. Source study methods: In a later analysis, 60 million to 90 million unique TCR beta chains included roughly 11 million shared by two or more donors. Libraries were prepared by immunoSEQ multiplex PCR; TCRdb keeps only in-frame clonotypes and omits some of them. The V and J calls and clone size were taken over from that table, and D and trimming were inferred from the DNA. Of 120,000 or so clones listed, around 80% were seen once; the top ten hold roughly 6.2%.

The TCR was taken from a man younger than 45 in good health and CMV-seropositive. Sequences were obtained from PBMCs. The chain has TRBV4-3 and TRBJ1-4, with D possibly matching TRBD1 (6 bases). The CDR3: CASSPQTSAGANEKLFF. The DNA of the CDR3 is TGCGCCAGCAGCCCCCAGACCTCAGCAGGGGCGAATGAAAAACTGTTTTTT.